This T cell receptor (beta chain) was sequenced in a study of T-cell memory formation after mild COVID-19. Overall study results and limits: Largely, contracting CD4+ clones fell within CM and EM, and contracting CD8+ clones within EMRA.

Germline V lookup: CDR1 SGHRS, CDR2 YFSETQ. This CDR3 is built from 14 residues. The trim removed 3 bases at V and 4 bases at J, leaving 4 bases unmatched. TCRdb called the 5' RACE reads again in MiXCR, with one record for every CDR3 protein. This repertoire shows some 300,000 distinct CDR3 sequences, 19% found once; its top ten account for over 20%. This clonotype was recorded a few times. Its antigen is unknown. Sequencing was carried out using PBMCs or a T cell subset sorted from them (not recorded which). The chain carries TRBV5-1 and TRBJ2-1, with 7 bases that match TRBD1. The receptor's source is a man younger than 30 who had mild COVID-19 (a few samples of this study predate the infection). Cell type and time point are not known. Written as DNA, the CDR3 is TGCGCCAGCAGCTCTACAGGGGCGTACAATGAGCAGTTCTTC. This translates into CASSSTGAYNEQFF.